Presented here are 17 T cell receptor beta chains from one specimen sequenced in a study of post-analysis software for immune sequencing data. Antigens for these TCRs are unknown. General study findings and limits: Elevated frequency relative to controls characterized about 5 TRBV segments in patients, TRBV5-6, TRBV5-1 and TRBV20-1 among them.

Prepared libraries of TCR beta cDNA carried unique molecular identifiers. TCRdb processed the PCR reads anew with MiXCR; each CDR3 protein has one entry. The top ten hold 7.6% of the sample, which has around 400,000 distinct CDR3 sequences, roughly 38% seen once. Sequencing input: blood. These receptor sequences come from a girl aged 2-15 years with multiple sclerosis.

For the CDR3, the DNA is TGTGCCAGCAGTAGGGACATGGCTAACTATGGCTACACCTTC. This codes for CASSRDMANYGYTF. This chain links TRBV27 with TRBJ1-2, with D possibly being TRBD1 (6 bases). Looked up from germline, CDR1 is MNHEY and CDR2 is SMNVEV (reference sequence). Trimming took 5 bases from V and 0 from J, leaving 10 bases between them. The length of the CDR3 is 14 residues.

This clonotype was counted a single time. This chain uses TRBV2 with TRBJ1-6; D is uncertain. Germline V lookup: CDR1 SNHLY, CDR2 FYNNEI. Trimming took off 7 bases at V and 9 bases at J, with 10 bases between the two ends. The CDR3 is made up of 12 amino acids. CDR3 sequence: CASTQIGSPLHF. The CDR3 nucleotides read TGTGCCAGCACTCAGATTGGTTCACCCCTCCACTTT.

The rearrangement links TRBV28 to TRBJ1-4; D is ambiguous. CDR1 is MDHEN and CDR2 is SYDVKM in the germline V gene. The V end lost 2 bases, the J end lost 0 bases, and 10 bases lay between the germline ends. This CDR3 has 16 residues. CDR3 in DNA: TGTGCCAGCAGTTTACTGCGACCCCCAACTAATGAAAAACTGTTTTTT. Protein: CASSLLRPPTNEKLFF.

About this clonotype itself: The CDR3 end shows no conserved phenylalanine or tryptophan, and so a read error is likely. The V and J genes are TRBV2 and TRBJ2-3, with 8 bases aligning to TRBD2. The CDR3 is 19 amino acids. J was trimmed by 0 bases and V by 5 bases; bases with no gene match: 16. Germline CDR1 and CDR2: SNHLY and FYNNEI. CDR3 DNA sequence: TGTGCCAGCAGTTCACGCCCAGCGGGGGCTAGCGGGAGCACAGATACGCAGTATTGT. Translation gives CASSSRPAGASGSTDTQYC.

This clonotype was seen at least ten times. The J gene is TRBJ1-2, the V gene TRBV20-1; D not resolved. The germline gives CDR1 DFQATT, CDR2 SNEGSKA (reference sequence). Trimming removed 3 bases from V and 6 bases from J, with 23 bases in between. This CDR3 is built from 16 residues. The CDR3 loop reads CSASTPWGGLKHGYTF. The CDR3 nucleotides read TGCAGTGCTAGCACACCCTGGGGAGGTCTTAAACATGGCTACACCTTC.

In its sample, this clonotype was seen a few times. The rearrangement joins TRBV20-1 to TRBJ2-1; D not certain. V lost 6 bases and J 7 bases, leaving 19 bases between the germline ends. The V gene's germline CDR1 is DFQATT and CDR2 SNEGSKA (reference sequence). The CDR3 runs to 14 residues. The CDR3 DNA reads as TGCAGTGCCCTGCCCGTGGACCTGAGGAATGAGCAGTTCTTC. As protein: CSALPVDLRNEQFF.

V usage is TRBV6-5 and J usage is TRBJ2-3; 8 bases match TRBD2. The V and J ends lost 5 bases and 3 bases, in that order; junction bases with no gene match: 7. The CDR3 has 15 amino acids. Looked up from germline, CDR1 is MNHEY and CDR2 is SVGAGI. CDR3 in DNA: TGTGCCAGCAGTAAACTAGCGGAGGGAACAGATACGCAGTATTTT. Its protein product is CASSKLAEGTDTQYF.

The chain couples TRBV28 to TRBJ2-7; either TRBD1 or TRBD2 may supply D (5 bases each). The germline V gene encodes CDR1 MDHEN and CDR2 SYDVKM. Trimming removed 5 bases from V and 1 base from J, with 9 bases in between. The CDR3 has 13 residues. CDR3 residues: CASSPGRSYEQYF. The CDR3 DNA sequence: TGTGCCAGCAGTCCGGGACGGTCCTACGAGCAGTACTTC.

The CDR3 coding sequence is TGTGCCAGCAGCTTATGGGGACAGAACACAGATACGCAGTATTTT. The encoded protein is CASSLWGQNTDTQYF. The rearrangement links TRBV7-3 to TRBJ2-3; 7 bases match TRBD1. V shed 2 bases and J 2 bases; nucleotides not matched to a gene: 4. There are 15 residues in the CDR3. CDR1 is SGHTA, CDR2 FQGTGA, per germline.

The CDR3 bases are TGTGCCAGCAGTCGACTAGCGGGAGGGCCCCTTAGCACAGATACGCAGTATTTT. Its translation is CASSRLAGGPLSTDTQYF. The chain is built from TRBV6-1 and TRBJ2-3; TRBD2 matches 14 bases. Germline loops: CDR1 MNHNS, CDR2 SASEGT. The J segment lost 0 bases and the V segment lost 5 bases, leaving 7 bases of the junction unmatched. CDR3 length: 18 amino acids.

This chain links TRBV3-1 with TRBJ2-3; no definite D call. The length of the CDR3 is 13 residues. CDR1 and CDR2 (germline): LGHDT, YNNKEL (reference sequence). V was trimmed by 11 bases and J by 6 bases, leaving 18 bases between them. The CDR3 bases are TGTGCCTCGCGGCCGTTAGCAGCCGATACGCAGTATTTT. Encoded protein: CASRPLAADTQYF.

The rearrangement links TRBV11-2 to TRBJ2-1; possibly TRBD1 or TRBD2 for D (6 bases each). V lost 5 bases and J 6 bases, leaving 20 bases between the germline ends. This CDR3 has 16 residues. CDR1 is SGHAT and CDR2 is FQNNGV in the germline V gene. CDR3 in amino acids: CASSLGLKGGINEQFF. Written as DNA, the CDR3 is TGTGCCAGCAGCCTAGGCCTTAAGGGGGGCATCAATGAGCAGTTCTTC.

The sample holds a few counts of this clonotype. CDR3 loop: CAISESPQETQYF. Here the CDR3 DNA reads TGTGCCATCAGTGAGTCTCCACAAGAGACCCAGTACTTC. The chain uses TRBV10-3 and TRBJ2-5, with unresolved D. The CDR3 consists of 13 residues. Trimming stripped 0 bases from V and 2 bases from J, with 4 bases between. Germline V gene data show CDR1 as ENHRY and CDR2 as SYGVKD.

CDR3 protein: CASRPGTSGLLSYNEQFF. CDR3 DNA sequence: TGTGCCAGCAGACCCGGGACTAGCGGGCTCTTAAGCTACAATGAGCAGTTCTTC. V usage is TRBV3-1 and J usage is TRBJ2-1; 12 nucleotides align to TRBD2. Germline assignment: CDR1 LGHDT and CDR2 YNNKEL (reference sequence). The CDR3 sequence is 18 residues long. V lost 6 bases to trimming and J lost 3 bases; unmatched junction nucleotides: 12.

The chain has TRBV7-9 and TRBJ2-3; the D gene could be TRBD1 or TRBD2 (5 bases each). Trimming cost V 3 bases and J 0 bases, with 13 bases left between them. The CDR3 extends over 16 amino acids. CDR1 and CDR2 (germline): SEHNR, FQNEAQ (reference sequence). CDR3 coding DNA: TGTGCCAGCAGCTTTTCCGGGACCGTTAGCACAGATACGCAGTATTTT. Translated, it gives CASSFSGTVSTDTQYF.

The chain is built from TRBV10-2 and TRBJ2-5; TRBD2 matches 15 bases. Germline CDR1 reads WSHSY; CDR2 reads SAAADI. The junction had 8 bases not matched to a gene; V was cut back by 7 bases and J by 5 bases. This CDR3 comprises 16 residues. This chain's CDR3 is CASNGLAGGGQETQYF. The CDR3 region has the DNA TGCGCCAGCAACGGACTAGCGGGAGGGGGCCAGGAGACCCAGTACTTC.

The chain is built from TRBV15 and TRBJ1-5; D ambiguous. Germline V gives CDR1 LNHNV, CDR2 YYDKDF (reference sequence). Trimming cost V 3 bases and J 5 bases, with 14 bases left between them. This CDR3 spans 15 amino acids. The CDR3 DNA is TGTGCCACCAGCAGTGGGCTTTCAACCGATCAGCCCCAGCATTTT. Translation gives CATSSGLSTDQPQHF. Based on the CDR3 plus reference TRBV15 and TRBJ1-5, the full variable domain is DAMVIQNPRYQVTQFGKPVTLSCSQTLNHNVMYWYQQKSSQAPKLLFHYYDKDFNNEADTPDNFQSRRPNTSFCFLDIRSPGLGDTAMYLCATSSGLSTDQPQHFGDGTRLSIL.